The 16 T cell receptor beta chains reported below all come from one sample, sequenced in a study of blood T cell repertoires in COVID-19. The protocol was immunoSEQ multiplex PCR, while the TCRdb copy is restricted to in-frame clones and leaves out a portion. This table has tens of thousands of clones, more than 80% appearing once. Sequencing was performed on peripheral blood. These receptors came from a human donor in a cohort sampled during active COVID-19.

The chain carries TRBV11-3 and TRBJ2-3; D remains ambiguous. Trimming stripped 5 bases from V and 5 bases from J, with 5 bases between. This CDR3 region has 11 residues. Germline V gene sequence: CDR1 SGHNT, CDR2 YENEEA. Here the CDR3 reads CASSLRDTQYF. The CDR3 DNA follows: TGTGCCAGCAGCCTGAGAGATACGCAGTATTTT.

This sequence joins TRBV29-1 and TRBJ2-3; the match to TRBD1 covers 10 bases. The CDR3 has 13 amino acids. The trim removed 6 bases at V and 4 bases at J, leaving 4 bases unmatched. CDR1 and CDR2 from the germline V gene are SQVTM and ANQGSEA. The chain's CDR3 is CSVRGQGADTQYF. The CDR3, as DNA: TGCAGCGTCAGAGGACAGGGGGCAGATACGCAGTATTTT.

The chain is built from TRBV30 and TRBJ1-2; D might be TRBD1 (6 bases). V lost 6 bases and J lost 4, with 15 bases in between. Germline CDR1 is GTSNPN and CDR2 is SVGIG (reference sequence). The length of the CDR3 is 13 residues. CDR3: CACLGGPGYGYTF. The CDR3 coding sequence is TGTGCCTGCCTGGGGGGGCCGGGCTATGGCTACACCTTC.

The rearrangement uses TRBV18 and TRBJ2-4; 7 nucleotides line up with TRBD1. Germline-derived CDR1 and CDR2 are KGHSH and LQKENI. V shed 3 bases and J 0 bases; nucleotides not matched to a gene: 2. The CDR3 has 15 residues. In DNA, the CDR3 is TGTGCCAGCTCACCCGGGACAGTAGCCAAAAACATTCAGTACTTC. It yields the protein CASSPGTVAKNIQYF.

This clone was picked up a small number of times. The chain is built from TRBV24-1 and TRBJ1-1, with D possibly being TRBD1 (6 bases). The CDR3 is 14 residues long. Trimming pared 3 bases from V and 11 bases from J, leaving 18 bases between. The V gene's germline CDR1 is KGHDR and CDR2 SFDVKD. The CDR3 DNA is TGTGCCACCAGTGATCCCTCACGAGACACAGGGGCTTTCTTT. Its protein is CATSDPSRDTGAFF.

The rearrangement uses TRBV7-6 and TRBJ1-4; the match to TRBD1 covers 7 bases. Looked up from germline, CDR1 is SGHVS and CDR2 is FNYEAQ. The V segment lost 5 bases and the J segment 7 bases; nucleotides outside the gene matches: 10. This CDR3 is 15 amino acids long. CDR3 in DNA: TGTGCCAGCAGCCCGTCGTCTTCAGGGGGTGAAAAACTGTTTTTT. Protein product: CASSPSSSGGEKLFF.

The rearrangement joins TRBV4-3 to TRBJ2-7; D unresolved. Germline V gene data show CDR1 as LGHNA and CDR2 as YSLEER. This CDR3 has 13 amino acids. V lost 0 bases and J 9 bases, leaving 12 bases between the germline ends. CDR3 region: CASSQDFFPPQYF. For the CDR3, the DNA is TGCGCCAGCAGCCAAGATTTCTTCCCCCCGCAGTACTTC.

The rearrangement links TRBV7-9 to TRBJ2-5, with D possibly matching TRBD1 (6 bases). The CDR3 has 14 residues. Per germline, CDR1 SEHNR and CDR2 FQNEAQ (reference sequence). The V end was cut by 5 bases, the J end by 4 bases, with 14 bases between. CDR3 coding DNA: TGTGCCAGCAGCCTGGTAGGGGGAAGAGAGACCCAGTACTTC. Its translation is CASSLVGGRETQYF.

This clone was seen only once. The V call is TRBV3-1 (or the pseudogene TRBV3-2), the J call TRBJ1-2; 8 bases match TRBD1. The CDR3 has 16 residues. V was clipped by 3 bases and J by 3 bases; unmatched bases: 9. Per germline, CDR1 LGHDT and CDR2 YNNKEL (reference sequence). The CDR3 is CASSHTGTGYDYGYTF. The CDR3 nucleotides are TGTGCCAGCAGCCACACGGGGACAGGCTACGACTATGGCTACACCTTC.

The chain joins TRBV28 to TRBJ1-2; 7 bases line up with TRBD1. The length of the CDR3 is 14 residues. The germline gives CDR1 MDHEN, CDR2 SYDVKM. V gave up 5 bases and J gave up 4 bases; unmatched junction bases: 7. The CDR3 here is CASSHRGTAYGYTF. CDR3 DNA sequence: TGTGCCAGCAGTCACCGGGGGACAGCCTATGGCTACACCTTC.

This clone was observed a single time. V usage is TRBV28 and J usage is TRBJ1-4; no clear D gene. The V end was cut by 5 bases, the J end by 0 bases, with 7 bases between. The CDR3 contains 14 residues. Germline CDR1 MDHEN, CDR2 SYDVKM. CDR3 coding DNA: TGTGCCAGCAGTAACGGTGCAACTAATGAAAAACTGTTTTTT. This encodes CASSNGATNEKLFF.

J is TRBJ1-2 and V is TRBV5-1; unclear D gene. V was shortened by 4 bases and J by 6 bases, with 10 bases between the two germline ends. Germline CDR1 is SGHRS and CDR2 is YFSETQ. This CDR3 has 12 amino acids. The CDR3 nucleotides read TGCGCCAGCAGCCACACAGCGGATGGCTACACCTTC. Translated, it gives CASSHTADGYTF.

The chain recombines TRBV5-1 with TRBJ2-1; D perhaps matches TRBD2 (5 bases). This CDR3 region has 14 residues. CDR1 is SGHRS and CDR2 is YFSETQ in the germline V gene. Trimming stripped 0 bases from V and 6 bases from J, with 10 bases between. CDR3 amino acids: CASSLVAGGNEQFF. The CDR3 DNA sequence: TGCGCCAGCAGCTTGGTGGCAGGAGGCAATGAGCAGTTCTTC.

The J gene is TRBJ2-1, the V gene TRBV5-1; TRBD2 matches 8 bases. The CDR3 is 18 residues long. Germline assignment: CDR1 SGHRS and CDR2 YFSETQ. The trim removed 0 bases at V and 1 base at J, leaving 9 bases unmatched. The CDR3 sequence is CASSLEPSGWISYNEQFF. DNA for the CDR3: TGCGCCAGCAGCTTGGAACCTAGCGGGTGGATATCCTACAATGAGCAGTTCTTC.

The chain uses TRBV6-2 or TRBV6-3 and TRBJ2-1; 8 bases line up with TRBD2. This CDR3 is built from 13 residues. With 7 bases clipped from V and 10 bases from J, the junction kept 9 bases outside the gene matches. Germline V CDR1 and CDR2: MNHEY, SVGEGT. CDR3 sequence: CASTPRLAGEQFF. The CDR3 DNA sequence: TGTGCCAGCACCCCAAGGCTAGCGGGCGAGCAGTTCTTC.

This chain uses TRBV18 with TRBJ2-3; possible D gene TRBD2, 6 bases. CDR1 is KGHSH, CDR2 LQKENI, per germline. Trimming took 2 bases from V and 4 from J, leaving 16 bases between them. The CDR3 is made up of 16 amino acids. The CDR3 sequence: CASSPYASSDSDTQYF. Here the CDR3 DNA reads TGTGCCAGCTCACCATACGCGTCTAGCGATTCAGATACGCAGTATTTT.